The 10 T cell receptor beta chains given below trace back to one sample, sequenced in a study of blood T cells in healthy people across ages. Alongside a J-beta primer mix, a sample-barcoded 5' primer served in a second PCR lasting roughly 7 to 11 cycles. TCRdb re-called the 5' RACE reads through MiXCR, storing one row per CDR3 protein. This table holds roughly 680,000 distinct CDR3 sequences, 20% to 25% found once. The material sequenced was blood. The source is a man aged 70 or older in good health.

This clonotype has just a few counts. This chain joins TRBV10-3 and TRBJ2-7; D gene ambiguous. Germline V gene data show CDR1 as ENHRY and CDR2 as SYGVKD. The CDR3 length is 12 residues. Trimming removed 4 bases from V and 5 bases from J, with 9 bases in between. The CDR3, as DNA: TGTGCCATCAGTGTAACAGCCAACGAGCAGTACTTC. This sequence encodes CAISVTANEQYF.

The gene calls are TRBV4-1 and TRBJ2-2; perhaps TRBD2 as D (5 bases). The CDR3 loop spans 15 amino acids. The V gene lost 1 base and the J gene lost 1 base, with 7 bases spanning the gap. Germline CDR1 reads MGHRA; CDR2 reads YSYEKL. CDR3 coding DNA: TGCGCCAGCAGCCAAGTGGCGGGGAACACCGGGGAGCTGTTTTTT. Its translation is CASSQVAGNTGELFF.

This clonotype was picked up a small number of times. The chain is built from TRBV3-1 and TRBJ2-5; D might be TRBD1 (6 bases). The last part of the DNA fits TRBJ2-1 better; the J call may be wrong. This CDR3 comprises 12 residues. Germline V gene sequence: CDR1 LGHDT, CDR2 YNNKEL (reference sequence). CDR3 DNA sequence: TGTGCCAGCAGCCGCGACAGGAATGAGCAGTTCTTC. Translation: CASSRDRNEQFF.

This clonotype was seen a handful of times. The chain uses TRBV5-1 and TRBJ1-2, with 12 bases identical to TRBD1. CDR1 is SGHRS, CDR2 YFSETQ, per germline. This CDR3 spans 17 amino acids. The ends lost 4 bases at V and 8 bases at J; junction bases unmatched: 15. Written as DNA, the CDR3 is TGCGCCAGCAGCCGGAGATCCCAGGGACAGGGGGCTGGCGGCTACACCTTC. It translates to CASSRRSQGQGAGGYTF.

The CDR3 nucleotides read TGTGCCAGCAGTTACCGCGCGGGTTCCTCCTACGAGCAGTACTTC. Translation: CASSYRAGSSYEQYF. The chain recombines TRBV6-5 with TRBJ2-5, with D tentatively TRBD2 (5 bases). The J call could be wrong; TRBJ2-7 is a better fit for the DNA end. Germline-derived CDR1 and CDR2 are MNHEY and SVGAGI. This CDR3 is built from 15 residues.

This clonotype was counted between two and nine times. This chain uses TRBV28 with TRBJ2-4, with a weak D call TRBD2 (5 bases). V gave up 3 bases and J gave up 2 bases, with 11 bases separating them. CDR1 and CDR2 from the germline V gene are MDHEN and SYDVKM. The CDR3 has 15 residues. The CDR3 is CASSFGGTPKNIQYF. The CDR3 DNA reads TGTGCCAGCAGTTTTGGAGGAACTCCCAAAAACATTCAGTACTTC.

This clonotype was seen many times. The chain is built from TRBV18 and TRBJ2-5; D is unclear. CDR1 and CDR2 (germline): KGHSH, LQKENI. This CDR3 is 13 amino acids long. Trimming shortened V by 4 bases and J by 1 base, and 7 bases separated the two germline ends. CDR3 sequence reads: CASSLVAQETQYF. For the CDR3, the DNA is TGTGCCAGCTCACTAGTGGCCCAAGAGACCCAGTACTTC.

This clonotype occurred a few times. Its ends do not fully match the called genes, so a read error is possible. The chain carries TRBV3-1 and TRBJ1-2; D gene uncertain. The germline V gene encodes CDR1 LGHDT and CDR2 YNNKEL (reference sequence). The CDR3 is 13 residues long. In nucleotides, the CDR3 is TGTGCCTGCAGCCAAGTTGGGTCACGTGGCTACACCTTC. This gives the protein CACSQVGSRGYTF. Full variable domain (outside the CDR3, taken from reference TRBV3-1 and TRBJ1-2): DTAVSQTPKYLVTQMGNDKSIKCEQNLGHDTMYWYKQDSKKFLKIMFSYNNKELIINETVPNRFSPKSPDKAHLNLHINSLELGDSAVYFCACSQVGSRGYTFGSGTRLTVV.

The chain uses TRBV6-5 and TRBJ2-3; TRBD2 matches 13 bases. The J segment lost 0 bases and the V segment lost 6 bases, leaving 6 bases of the junction unmatched. Germline CDR1 and CDR2: MNHEY and SVGAGI. The CDR3 runs 17 residues. The CDR3 sequence is CASRTQGLAGSTDTQYF. CDR3 bases: TGTGCCAGCAGAACCCAGGGACTAGCGGGAAGCACAGATACGCAGTATTTT.

The sample holds a few counts of this clonotype. V and J are TRBV6-5 and TRBJ2-5; TRBD2 aligns across 7 bases. Losses at the gene ends were 7 bases for V and 8 bases for J; bases not matched to a gene: 13. The CDR3 has 14 amino acids. Germline CDR1 and CDR2: MNHEY and SVGAGI. The DNA for the CDR3 is TGTGCCAGCACCCCGGGAGGCAGTGCGGGAACCCAGTACTTC. It is translated as CASTPGGSAGTQYF.